These 7 T cell receptor beta chains were sequenced from one sample in a study of T cell responses to AZD1222 COVID-19 vaccine. Using immunoSEQ multiplex PCR, the repertoire was profiled, and TCRdb retains in-frame clones only, with some absent. The sample holds around 200,000 clones, under 95% seen once. Specimen: peripheral blood, collected on day 0 of AZD1222 vaccination. The receptors stem from an adult in good health.

The V and J genes are TRBV3-1 (or the pseudogene TRBV3-2) and TRBJ2-5; the D is unclear. V was shortened by 1 base and J by 4 bases, with 10 bases between the two germline ends. Germline CDR1 and CDR2: LGHDT and YNNKEL (reference sequence). The CDR3 is 14 residues long. This chain's CDR3 is CASSQGGSVETQYF. CDR3 in DNA: TGTGCCAGCAGCCAAGGTGGTAGTGTAGAGACCCAGTACTTC.

This rearrangement joins TRBV19 to TRBJ2-4; D tentatively reads TRBD1 or TRBD2 (5 bases each). Looked up from germline, CDR1 is LNHDA and CDR2 is SQIVND (reference sequence). Trimming took off 3 bases at V and 1 base at J, with 7 bases between the two ends. The CDR3 has 14 amino acids. The CDR3 DNA follows: TGTGCCAGTAGTATTGGGGGTGCCAAAAACATTCAGTACTTC. This translates into CASSIGGAKNIQYF.

V and J are TRBV27 and TRBJ1-2; D perhaps matches TRBD1 (5 bases). V lost 6 bases, J lost 4 bases, and 15 bases lay in between. Germline V lookup: CDR1 MNHEY, CDR2 SMNVEV (reference sequence). The CDR3 runs 14 residues. CDR3 loop: CASRRRGDSYGYTF. CDR3 in DNA: TGTGCCAGCAGGAGACGCGGGGACTCCTATGGCTACACCTTC.

A note on this clone: Compared with germline, one end of the junction differs, possibly owing to a read error. The chain links TRBV20-1 to TRBJ2-7; unclear D gene. The CDR3 covers 14 residues. Germline CDR1 and CDR2: DFQATT and SNEGSKA (reference sequence). The CDR3 loop is CSASLRPYSYEQYF. The CDR3, as DNA: TGTAGTGCTAGTTTACGGCCCTACTCCTACGAGCAGTACTTC.

The V call is TRBV19, the J call TRBJ1-6; D call uncertain. Germline values: CDR1 LNHDA, CDR2 SQIVND (reference sequence). The ends were cut back, 3 bases at V and 5 bases at J, with 8 bases in the middle. CDR3 length: 14 amino acids. The CDR3 loop reads CASSIPGNNSPLHF. The CDR3 DNA reads TGTGCCAGTAGTATCCCGGGAAATAATTCACCCCTCCACTTT.

V and J are TRBV21-1 and TRBJ2-7. TRBV21-1 is flagged as a pseudogene. The CDR3 extends over 14 amino acids. CDR3 bases: TGTGCCAGCAGGAACCTGGGACCTTTAAACCAGCAGTACTTC. It translates to CASRNLGPLNQQYF.

The chain joins TRBV10-1 to TRBJ2-2; D remains ambiguous. From germline, CDR1 is WNHNN and CDR2 SYGVQD (reference sequence). V lost 2 bases to trimming and J lost 9 bases, with 16 bases between them. There are 15 residues in the CDR3. The chain's CDR3 is CASSEDGMPGRELFF. CDR3 nucleotide sequence: TGCGCCAGCAGTGAGGACGGTATGCCCGGAAGGGAGCTGTTTTTT.